The 29 T cell receptor beta chains below come from one sample, sequenced in a study of shared clonotypes between healthy human individuals. The repertoire was sequenced with immunoSEQ multiplex PCR; TCRdb's copy has only in-frame clones and lacks some. The repertoire holds over a million clones, with around 95% as singletons. Sequenced: naive CD4+ T cells sorted from blood. Subset in this sample: CD45RA+ positively selected. These receptors originate from a young man in good health.

As to this clone: Other DNA sequences in the same sample also yield this CDR3. The rearrangement links TRBV18 to TRBJ2-2, with D hard to call. Germline loops: CDR1 KGHSH, CDR2 LQKENI. V dropped 2 bases and J dropped 5 bases, with 6 bases sitting between them. The CDR3 runs 13 residues. CDR3 residues: CASSPSQTGELFF. The CDR3 DNA sequence: TGTGCCAGCTCACCAAGTCAGACCGGGGAGCTGTTTTTT.

The chain couples TRBV30 to TRBJ2-3; 9 bases line up with TRBD2. With V trimmed by 3 bases and J by 2 bases, 9 bases remained unmatched. The CDR3 contains 16 residues. The germline V gene encodes CDR1 GTSNPN and CDR2 SVGIG (reference sequence). The CDR3 coding sequence is TGTGCCTGGAGCGGCCGGCTAGCGGGATCCACAGATACGCAGTATTTT. Translating it yields CAWSGRLAGSTDTQYF.

The genes are TRBV29-1 and TRBJ2-3, with D possibly matching TRBD1 (6 bases). The germline CDR1 and CDR2 sequences are SQVTM and ANQGSEA. This CDR3 region has 12 residues. Trimming took 8 bases from V and 2 from J, leaving 11 bases between them. This chain's CDR3 is CSIGQFTDTQYF. CDR3 DNA sequence: TGCAGCATTGGACAGTTCACAGATACGCAGTATTTT.

The chain couples TRBV4-1 to TRBJ2-7, with TRBD1 as a possible D gene (8 bases). Germline V gene lookup returns CDR1 MGHRA and CDR2 YSYEKL. Trimming left V 0 bases short and J 4 bases short, with 16 bases between. This CDR3 comprises 16 residues. The CDR3 sequence: CASSQEKTGGAYEQYF. The CDR3 bases are TGCGCCAGCAGCCAAGAGAAAACAGGGGGGGCTTACGAGCAGTACTTC.

The chain uses TRBV6-5 and TRBJ2-7; D not resolved. Germline V gene data show CDR1 as MNHEY and CDR2 as SVGAGI. The CDR3 spans 13 residues. The germline V and J ends were trimmed by 9 bases and 2 bases, with 14 bases remaining between them. The CDR3, as DNA: TGTGCCAGTTCTTCGGAGAAAACCTACGAGCAGTACTTC. It is translated as CASSSEKTYEQYF.

This chain joins TRBV5-1 and TRBJ2-7, with D uncertain. Trimming pared 1 base from V and 7 bases from J, leaving 18 bases between. CDR1 is SGHRS, CDR2 YFSETQ, per germline. The CDR3 has 15 residues. The DNA of the CDR3 is TGCGCCAGCAGCTTGTCCCAGTACCCTTCTCAAGAGCAGTACTTC. Translating gives CASSLSQYPSQEQYF.

The chain links TRBV29-1 to TRBJ2-3; D is possibly TRBD1 (6 bases). Germline CDR1 is SQVTM and CDR2 is ANQGSEA. V dropped 6 bases and J dropped 2 bases, with 15 bases sitting between them. The CDR3 spans 14 residues. This CDR3 reads CSVERTENTDTQYF. The CDR3 DNA reads as TGCAGCGTCGAAAGGACAGAAAACACAGATACGCAGTATTTT.

This chain links TRBV9 with TRBJ2-3; 7 nucleotides agree with TRBD2. The CDR3 has 16 residues. Germline V lookup: CDR1 SGDLS, CDR2 YYNGEE. J lost 2 bases, V lost 1 base, and 7 bases had no gene match. CDR3 protein: CASSVLGAGPTDTQYF. DNA for the CDR3: TGTGCCAGCAGCGTATTAGGAGCGGGACCCACAGATACGCAGTATTTT.

The chain is built from TRBV6-5 and TRBJ2-7; maybe TRBD1 (6 bases). Between the trimmed V and J ends, which lost 4 bases and 3 bases, there was a span of 10 bases. Per germline, CDR1 MNHEY and CDR2 SVGAGI. CDR3 length equals 13 residues. CDR3 protein: CASSWGRFYEQYF. The CDR3 DNA sequence: TGTGCCAGCAGTTGGGGGCGATTCTACGAGCAGTACTTC.

This chain links TRBV5-5 with TRBJ2-5, with D perhaps assigned TRBD1 or TRBD2 (5 bases each). The CDR3 is 18 residues long. Germline V CDR1 and CDR2: SGHKS, YYEKEE (reference sequence). The ends were cut back, 4 bases at V and 1 base at J, with 23 bases in the middle. This CDR3 is CASSRDAGRLLGQETQYF. The CDR3 coding sequence is TGTGCCAGCAGCCGGGACGCCGGACGCCTCCTTGGCCAAGAGACCCAGTACTTC.

V and J are TRBV18 and TRBJ1-5; D may be TRBD1 (6 bases). The CDR3 spans 13 residues. V dropped 4 bases and J dropped 4 bases, with 8 bases sitting between them. Germline V gives CDR1 KGHSH, CDR2 LQKENI. DNA of the CDR3: TGTGCCAGCTCACTCGACAGGAATCAGCCCCAGCATTTT. It translates to CASSLDRNQPQHF. The full variable domain, its missing parts supplied by reference TRBV18 and TRBJ1-5, is NAGVMQNPRHLVRRRGQEARLRCSPMKGHSHVYWYRQLPEEGLKFMVYLQKENIIDESGMPKERFSAEFPKEGPSILRIQQVVRGDSAAYFCASSLDRNQPQHFGDGTRLSIL.

This chain joins TRBV7-8 and TRBJ1-2, with a possible D match to TRBD1 (6 bases). Per the germline V gene, CDR1 is SGHVS and CDR2 is FQNEAQ. This CDR3 has 18 amino acids. V was trimmed by 5 bases and J by 5 bases, leaving 27 bases between them. DNA of the CDR3: TGTGCCAGCAGCCTAGGGGATACAGGGTCGGGGAGGATATATGGCTACACCTTC. Protein sequence: CASSLGDTGSGRIYGYTF.

This clone is a singleton in its sample. The DNA for the CDR3 is TGTGCCAGCAGTCCACCGTCGGGCGAGCAGTACTTC. Translated, it gives CASSPPSGEQYF. The genes are TRBV28 and TRBJ2-7; D is unresolved. The CDR3 extends over 12 amino acids. Trimming left V 5 bases short and J 6 bases short, with 11 bases between. Germline V gene lookup returns CDR1 MDHEN and CDR2 SYDVKM. The whole variable domain, filled in from reference TRBV28 and TRBJ2-7, reads DVKVTQSSRYLVKRTGEKVFLECVQDMDHENMFWYRQDPGLGLRLIYFSYDVKMKEKGDIPEGYSVSREKKERFSLILESASTNQTSMYLCASSPPSGEQYFGPGTRLTVT.

This rearrangement joins TRBV6-5 to TRBJ1-1; D unresolved. Per germline, CDR1 MNHEY and CDR2 SVGAGI. The V gene lost 4 bases and the J gene lost 1 base, with 4 bases spanning the gap. The CDR3 length is 12 residues. The CDR3 region has the DNA TGTGCCAGCAGTTGGGGGAACACTGAAGCTTTCTTT. Amino acids: CASSWGNTEAFF.

The V and J genes are TRBV5-1 and TRBJ2-2, with TRBD1 matching 11 bases. J lost 7 bases, V lost 0 bases, and 11 bases had no gene match. Germline-derived CDR1 and CDR2 are SGHRS and YFSETQ. This CDR3 has 18 amino acids. CDR3 bases: TGCGCCAGCAGCTTGGGTGCTCCGGGACAGGGGGATAACGGGGAGCTGTTTTTT. It encodes CASSLGAPGQGDNGELFF.

CDR3 DNA: TGTGCCAGCAGCTGGGGGCACGGCAATCAGCCCCAGCATTTT. This translates into CASSWGHGNQPQHF. The chain joins TRBV11-2 to TRBJ1-5; weak D call: TRBD1 (6 bases). Trimming took 4 bases from V and 2 from J, leaving 9 bases between them. There are 14 residues in the CDR3. Germline lookup yields CDR1 SGHAT and CDR2 FQNNGV.

The chain links TRBV5-1 to TRBJ1-3; D is uncertain. The germline CDR1 and CDR2 sequences are SGHRS and YFSETQ. The CDR3 spans 14 residues. V lost 5 bases to trimming and J lost 2 bases, with 11 bases between them. CDR3: CASRPTFTGNTIYF. In DNA, the CDR3 is TGCGCCAGCAGACCGACGTTTACTGGAAACACCATATATTTT.

This clone occurred once. The J gene is TRBJ2-5, the V gene TRBV30; 11 positions agree with TRBD2. The CDR3 is 15 amino acids. The V gene's germline CDR1 is GTSNPN and CDR2 SVGIG (reference sequence). The trim removed 1 base at V and 5 bases at J, leaving 6 bases unmatched. This CDR3 is CAWSDSGRGRETQYF. The DNA for the CDR3 is TGTGCCTGGAGTGATAGCGGGAGGGGTCGGGAGACCCAGTACTTC.

This rearrangement joins TRBV5-1 to TRBJ2-1; either TRBD1 or TRBD2 may fit D (5 bases each). Germline CDR1 and CDR2: SGHRS and YFSETQ. The CDR3 has 16 residues. V was shortened by 6 bases and J by 5 bases, with 21 bases between the two germline ends. The CDR3 loop is CASTDNQVGVHNEQFF. The CDR3 DNA follows: TGCGCCAGCACCGACAACCAGGTGGGGGTACACAATGAGCAGTTCTTC.

The J gene is TRBJ1-2, the V gene TRBV4-1, with TRBD1 identical over 7 bases. This CDR3 has 17 residues. The J segment lost 4 bases and the V segment lost 0 bases, leaving 11 bases of the junction unmatched. Per the germline V gene, CDR1 is MGHRA and CDR2 is YSYEKL. The DNA for the CDR3 is TGCGCCAGCAGCCAAGAGCACGGACAGGTACTTCTCTATGGCTACACCTTC. Protein sequence: CASSQEHGQVLLYGYTF.

About this clone itself: The sample has other DNA sequences that encode this CDR3 too. The CDR3 nucleotides read TGTGCCAGCAGTGAGGGGGGAGAGACCCAGTACTTC. Encoded protein: CASSEGGETQYF. V gene TRBV2 combines with J gene TRBJ2-5; tentatively, D is TRBD2 (6 bases). This CDR3 has 12 residues. Germline V gives CDR1 SNHLY, CDR2 FYNNEI. Trimming left V 3 bases short and J 4 bases short, with 6 bases between. Variable domain in full (rest from reference TRBV2 and TRBJ2-5): EPEVTQTPSHQVTQMGQEVILRCVPISNHLYFYWYRQILGQKVEFLVSFYNNEISEKSEIFDDQFSVERPDGSNFTLKIRSTKLEDSAMYFCASSEGGETQYFGPGTRLLVL.

The V call is TRBV9, the J call TRBJ2-3; TRBD1 agrees at 7 bases. Trimming at V came to 3 bases and at J to 2 bases, leaving 6 bases not matched to a gene. This CDR3 is built from 15 residues. The V gene's germline CDR1 is SGDLS and CDR2 YYNGEE. The CDR3 DNA sequence: TGTGCCAGCAGCGCCGGGACAGCCTTCACAGATACGCAGTATTTT. Amino acid sequence: CASSAGTAFTDTQYF.

The rearrangement joins TRBV7-9 to TRBJ2-7, with 9 bases matching TRBD1. The V gene's germline CDR1 is SEHNR and CDR2 FQNEAQ (reference sequence). V dropped 5 bases and J dropped 3; count of bases not matched to a gene: 8. The CDR3 is 15 residues long. The CDR3 reads CASSPGTGRFYEQYF. The CDR3 DNA follows: TGTGCCAGCAGCCCGGGGACAGGGAGATTCTACGAGCAGTACTTC.

This chain connects TRBV7-9 to TRBJ1-1, with 9 bases aligning to TRBD1. Germline V gives CDR1 SEHNR, CDR2 FQNEAQ (reference sequence). Trimming at V came to 5 bases and at J to 10 bases, leaving 5 bases not matched to a gene. This CDR3 comprises 12 residues. CDR3 region: CASSLLQGAAFF. The CDR3 nucleotides read TGTGCCAGCAGCCTATTACAGGGGGCAGCTTTCTTT.

The chain joins TRBV7-9 to TRBJ2-3; D not certain. V was cut by 5 bases and J by 1 base, with 13 bases left in between. Germline V gene sequence: CDR1 SEHNR, CDR2 FQNEAQ (reference sequence). The CDR3 has 15 amino acids. CDR3 in amino acids: CASSQLRVGTDTQYF. CDR3 bases: TGTGCCAGCAGCCAACTCCGGGTCGGCACAGATACGCAGTATTTT.

The genes are TRBV9 and TRBJ2-1, with 11 bases matching TRBD2. Germline-derived CDR1 and CDR2 are SGDLS and YYNGEE. CDR3 size: 15 residues. The junction had 7 bases not matched to a gene; V was cut back by 4 bases and J by 7 bases. The CDR3 sequence: CASSSTSGSFNEQFF. As DNA, the CDR3 is TGTGCCAGCAGCTCCACTAGCGGGAGTTTTAATGAGCAGTTCTTC.

This clone was detected once. This chain connects TRBV7-7 to TRBJ2-5; possibly TRBD2 for D (6 bases). Germline V gene data show CDR1 as SSHAT and CDR2 as FNYEAQ (reference sequence). The CDR3 length is 17 residues. Trimming left V 5 bases short and J 4 bases short, with 23 bases between. In nucleotides, the CDR3 is TGTGCCAGCAGCGAGACACCTTTTGCGGGGCGGGGAGAGACCCAGTACTTC. Residues: CASSETPFAGRGETQYF.

This clone was detected once. This chain's CDR3 is CASSRETGVYNEQFF. The CDR3 DNA sequence: TGCGCCAGCAGCCGGGAGACAGGGGTATACAATGAGCAGTTCTTC. V and J are TRBV4-3 and TRBJ2-1; TRBD1 aligns across 8 bases. The CDR3 runs 15 residues. V trimming: 4 bases; J trimming: 4 bases; junction bases outside the gene matches: 6. In germline, CDR1 is LGHNA, CDR2 YSLEER.

This sequence joins TRBV14 and TRBJ2-5; D uncertain. CDR1 is SGHDN, CDR2 FVKESK, per germline. The CDR3 totals 15 residues. Trimming cost V 0 bases and J 0 bases, with 8 bases left between them. As DNA, the CDR3 is TGTGCCAGCAGCCAAGATTTCGGAAACCAAGAGACCCAGTACTTC. Its protein is CASSQDFGNQETQYF.